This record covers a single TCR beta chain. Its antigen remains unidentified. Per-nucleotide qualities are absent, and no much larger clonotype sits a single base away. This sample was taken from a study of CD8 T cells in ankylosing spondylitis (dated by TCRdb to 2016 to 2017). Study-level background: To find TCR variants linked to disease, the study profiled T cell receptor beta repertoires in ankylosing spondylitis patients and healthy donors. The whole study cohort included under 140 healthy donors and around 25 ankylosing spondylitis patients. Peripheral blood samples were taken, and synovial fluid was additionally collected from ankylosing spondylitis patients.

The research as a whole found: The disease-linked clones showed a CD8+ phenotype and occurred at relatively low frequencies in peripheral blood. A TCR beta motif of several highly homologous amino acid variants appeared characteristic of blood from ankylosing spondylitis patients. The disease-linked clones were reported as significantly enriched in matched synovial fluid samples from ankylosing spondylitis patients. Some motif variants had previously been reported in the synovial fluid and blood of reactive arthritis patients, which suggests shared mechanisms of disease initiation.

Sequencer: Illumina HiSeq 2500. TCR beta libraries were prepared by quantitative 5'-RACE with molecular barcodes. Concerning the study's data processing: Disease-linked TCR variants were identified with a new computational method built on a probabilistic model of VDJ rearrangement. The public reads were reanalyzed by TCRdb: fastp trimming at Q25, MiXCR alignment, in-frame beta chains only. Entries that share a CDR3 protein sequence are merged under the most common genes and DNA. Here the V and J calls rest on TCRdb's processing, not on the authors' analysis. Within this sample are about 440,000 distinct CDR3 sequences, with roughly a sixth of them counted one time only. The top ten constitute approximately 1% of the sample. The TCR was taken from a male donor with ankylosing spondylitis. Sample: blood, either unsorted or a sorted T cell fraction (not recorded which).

The CDR3 region: CASSPTGGVWQFF. The DNA reads as follows: TGTGCCAGCAGTCCGACAGGGGGCGTTTGGCAGTTCTTC. The chain links TRBV12-3 or TRBV12-4 with TRBJ2-1; a stretch of 10 junction bases matches TRBD1. V and J are trimmed by 5 bases and 12 bases, and the gene matches miss 7 bases of the junction. From its cysteine to its phenylalanine, the CDR3 spans 13 amino acids. The only DNA kept is the CDR3, 39 bases in frame from the first base.